These 16 T cell receptor beta chains originate from one sample sequenced in a study of regulatory T cells in long-lasting Graves disease. Construction of TCR beta libraries relied on iRepertoire HTBI primers and on Arm-PCR targeting CDR3 regions. MiXCR, run by TCRdb on the multiplex PCR reads, gives a single entry per CDR3 protein. The sample lists hundreds of thousands of distinct CDR3 sequences; 30% were seen once. Noted time point: persistent/refractory GD, antithyroid drugs over 5 years with positive TRAb. Extracted PBMC RNA gave rise to the TCR library. Sequenced material: peripheral blood mononuclear cells (PBMCs), taken when the disease was refractory, from a patient treated with antithyroid drugs. The receptors here all came from a female donor with Graves disease.

The genes are TRBV30 and TRBJ2-2, with a possible D match to TRBD2 (6 bases). CDR1 is GTSNPN, CDR2 SVGIG, per germline (reference sequence). This CDR3 comprises 14 residues. V gave up 0 bases and J gave up 5 bases, with 10 bases separating them. CDR3 nucleotides: TGTGCCTGGAGTGTAGGGAGGCTTACCGGGGAGCTGTTTTTT. Translation: CAWSVGRLTGELFF.

The chain recombines TRBV5-5 with TRBJ1-3; the D is unclear. V lost 0 bases, J lost 0 bases, and 13 bases lay in between. Germline V gives CDR1 SGHKS, CDR2 YYEKEE (reference sequence). The CDR3 runs to 17 residues. The DNA of the CDR3 is TGTGCCAGCAGCTTGGGGGCAGCTTTCGGCTCTGGAAACACCATATATTTT. Amino acids: CASSLGAAFGSGNTIYF. Filled out from reference TRBV5-5 and TRBJ1-3, the complete variable domain reads DAGVTQSPTHLIKTRGQQVTLRCSPISGHKSVSWYQQVLGQGPQFIFQYYEKEERGRGNFPDRFSARQFPNYSSELNVNALLLGDSALYLCASSLGAAFGSGNTIYFGEGSWLTVV.

This clonotype has ten or more counts. V gene TRBV12-3 or TRBV12-4 combines with J gene TRBJ2-2; TRBD1 agrees at 10 bases. This CDR3 has 16 residues. V gave up 5 bases and J gave up 1 base; unmatched junction bases: 4. The CDR3 DNA reads as TGTGCCAGCAGTCCTCGGGACAGGGGGAACACCGGGGAGCTGTTTTTT. Encoded protein: CASSPRDRGNTGELFF.

The V call is TRBV5-1, the J call TRBJ1-1; 11 nucleotides align to TRBD1. The CDR3 runs 16 residues. V was pared by 3 bases and J by 1 base, with 5 bases of the junction left unmatched. CDR1 and CDR2 from the germline V gene are SGHRS and YFSETQ. CDR3 DNA: TGCGCCAGCAGCTATGGGACAGGGGGAACGAACACTGAAGCTTTCTTT. Protein product: CASSYGTGGTNTEAFF. Full variable domain (remainder filled in from reference TRBV5-1 and TRBJ1-1): KAGVTQTPRYLIKTRGQQVTLSCSPISGHRSVSWYQQTPGQGLQFLFEYFSETQRNKGNFPGRFSGRQFSNSRSEMNVSTLELGDSALYLCASSYGTGGTNTEAFFGQGTRLTVV.

The chain carries TRBV11-2 and TRBJ2-1, with D tentatively TRBD1 (5 bases). The CDR3 length is 14 residues. Trimming removed 5 bases at V and 3 bases at J, with 11 bases between. Per the germline V gene, CDR1 is SGHAT and CDR2 is FQNNGV. CDR3 residues: CASSHVGVYNEQFF. CDR3 in DNA: TGTGCCAGCAGCCACGTAGGGGTCTACAATGAGCAGTTCTTC.

The chain's CDR3 is CASSLGGLADEQYF. DNA for the CDR3: TGCGCCAGCAGCTTGGGCGGGCTAGCGGACGAGCAGTACTTC. The genes are TRBV5-1 and TRBJ2-7; 7 nucleotides align to TRBD2. Germline CDR1 is SGHRS and CDR2 is YFSETQ. V trimming: 0 bases; J trimming: 5 bases; junction bases outside the gene matches: 5. This CDR3 spans 14 amino acids.

The chain links TRBV3-1 to TRBJ1-1; D is perhaps TRBD1 (5 bases). Trimming left V 4 bases short and J 5 bases short, with 11 bases between. The CDR3 has 13 amino acids. Per germline, CDR1 LGHDT and CDR2 YNNKEL (reference sequence). This chain's CDR3 is CASSLKDITEAFF. The CDR3 DNA is TGTGCCAGCAGCCTCAAGGACATAACTGAAGCTTTCTTT. Complete variable domain (other parts from reference TRBV3-1 and TRBJ1-1): DTAVSQTPKYLVTQMGNDKSIKCEQNLGHDTMYWYKQDSKKFLKIMFSYNNKELIINETVPNRFSPKSPDKAHLNLHINSLELGDSAVYFCASSLKDITEAFFGQGTRLTVV.

This clonotype was seen only a few times. Here the CDR3 reads CASSYSISQGPTNYGYTF. The CDR3 nucleotides are TGTGCCAGCAGTTACTCGATATCTCAGGGACCAACTAACTATGGCTACACCTTC. The J gene is TRBJ1-2, the V gene TRBV6-5, with D possibly TRBD1 on 5 matching bases. The ends were cut back, 0 bases at V and 0 bases at J, with 17 bases in the middle. Germline V CDR1 and CDR2: MNHEY, SVGAGI. The CDR3 extends over 18 amino acids.

The sample holds a few counts of this clonotype. This chain joins TRBV27 and TRBJ1-2; a possible D gene is TRBD1 (5 bases). Looked up from germline, CDR1 is MNHEY and CDR2 is SMNVEV (reference sequence). V was clipped by 5 bases and J by 7 bases, with 8 bases between them. CDR3 length: 11 amino acids. The CDR3 reads CASSPGIGYTF. CDR3 coding DNA: TGTGCCAGCAGTCCAGGGATTGGCTACACCTTC.

This rearrangement joins TRBV29-1 to TRBJ1-2; possibly TRBD1 for D (5 bases). CDR1 is SQVTM, CDR2 ANQGSEA, per germline. This CDR3 contains 19 residues. Trimming removed 1 base from V and 5 bases from J, with 29 bases in between. CDR3 region: CSVEVLLRDPWSGGYGYTF. CDR3 DNA: TGCAGCGTTGAAGTTCTCCTCCGGGACCCCTGGTCCGGGGGATATGGCTACACCTTC. Filled out from reference TRBV29-1 and TRBJ1-2, the complete variable domain reads SAVISQKPSRDICQRGTSLTIQCQVDSQVTMMFWYRQQPGQSLTLIATANQGSEATYESGFVIDKFPISRPNLTFSTLTVSNMSPEDSSIYLCSVEVLLRDPWSGGYGYTFGSGTRLTVV.

The chain uses TRBV9 and TRBJ1-4; the D gene is possibly TRBD1 (6 bases). Trimming cost V 4 bases and J 3 bases, with 13 bases left between them. This CDR3 has 15 amino acids. Germline CDR1 and CDR2: SGDLS and YYNGEE. The CDR3 here is CASSFLAGANEKLFF. The CDR3 DNA reads TGTGCCAGCAGCTTCCTGGCAGGGGCTAATGAAAAACTGTTTTTT.

The chain links TRBV29-1 to TRBJ2-7, with 10 bases identical to TRBD2. V lost 7 bases to trimming and J lost 5 bases; unmatched junction nucleotides: 8. The CDR3 is made up of 13 amino acids. The germline V gene encodes CDR1 SQVTM and CDR2 ANQGSEA. The CDR3 DNA is TGCAGCGGGAGAGCGGGAGGGATCGACGAGCAGTACTTC. Residues: CSGRAGGIDEQYF.

This clonotype was seen only a few times. This rearrangement joins TRBV12-5 to TRBJ2-5; 11 bases agree with TRBD2. Germline V gene lookup returns CDR1 LGHNT and CDR2 FRNRAP. The junction had 12 bases not matched to a gene; V was cut back by 1 base and J by 5 bases. The CDR3 has 18 residues. As DNA, the CDR3 is TGTGCTAGTGGTTTGGCGGCCCGGGGACTAGCGGTCCGGGAGACCCAGTACTTC. Its protein is CASGLAARGLAVRETQYF.

CDR3 amino acids: CASSHGDGRSYNEQFF. The CDR3 bases are TGTGCCAGCAGTCACGGGGACGGCCGCTCCTACAATGAGCAGTTCTTC. The chain employs TRBV6-1 and TRBJ2-1; tentatively, D is TRBD1 or TRBD2 (5 bases each). This CDR3 is 16 amino acids long. CDR1 and CDR2 from the germline V gene are MNHNS and SASEGT. Trimming shortened V by 5 bases and J by 0 bases, and 14 bases separated the two germline ends.

Only a few counts were recorded for this clonotype. This chain's CDR3 is CASSFGGSKYEQYF. The CDR3 coding sequence is TGTGCCAGCAGTTTTGGCGGGAGTAAGTACGAGCAGTACTTC. The chain couples TRBV12-3 or TRBV12-4 to TRBJ2-7; TRBD2 matches 7 bases. The ends lost 3 bases at V and 4 bases at J; junction bases unmatched: 6. The CDR3 length is 14 residues.

The table lists this clonotype with a few counts. The chain couples TRBV11-2 to TRBJ1-1; TRBD1 might be the D (5 bases). The CDR3 is 15 amino acids. Looked up from germline, CDR1 is SGHAT and CDR2 is FQNNGV. The germline V and J ends were trimmed by 7 bases and 0 bases, with 15 bases remaining between them. The CDR3 DNA follows: TGTGCCAGCACCACCCTCCGGGGCCTGAACACTGAAGCTTTCTTT. Translated, it gives CASTTLRGLNTEAFF.